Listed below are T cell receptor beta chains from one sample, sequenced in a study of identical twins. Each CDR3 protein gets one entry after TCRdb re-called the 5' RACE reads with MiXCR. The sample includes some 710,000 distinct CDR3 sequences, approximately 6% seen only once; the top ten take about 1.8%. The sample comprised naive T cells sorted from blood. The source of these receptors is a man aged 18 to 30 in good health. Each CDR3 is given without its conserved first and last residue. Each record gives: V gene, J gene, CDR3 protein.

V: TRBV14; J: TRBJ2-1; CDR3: ASSQTSGMNEQF
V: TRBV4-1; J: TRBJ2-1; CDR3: ASSQEESSGAFYNEQF
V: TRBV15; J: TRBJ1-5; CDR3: VTSSGWNQPQH
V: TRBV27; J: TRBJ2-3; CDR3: ASSSLSGRAPPDTQY
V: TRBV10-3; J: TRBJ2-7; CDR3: AIAGTSGRREQY
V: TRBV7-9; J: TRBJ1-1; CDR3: ASSLGDYWGTEAF
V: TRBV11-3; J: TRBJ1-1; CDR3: ASSLETLSKGAF
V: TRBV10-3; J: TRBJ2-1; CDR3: AISASGTAYNEQF
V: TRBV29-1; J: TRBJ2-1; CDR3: SVVSIRQGAFEQF
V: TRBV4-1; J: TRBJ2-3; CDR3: ASSQGAFTDTQY
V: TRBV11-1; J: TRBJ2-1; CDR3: ASSVSGTTSSYNEQF
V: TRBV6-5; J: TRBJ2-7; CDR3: ASSYQATGRGSYEQY